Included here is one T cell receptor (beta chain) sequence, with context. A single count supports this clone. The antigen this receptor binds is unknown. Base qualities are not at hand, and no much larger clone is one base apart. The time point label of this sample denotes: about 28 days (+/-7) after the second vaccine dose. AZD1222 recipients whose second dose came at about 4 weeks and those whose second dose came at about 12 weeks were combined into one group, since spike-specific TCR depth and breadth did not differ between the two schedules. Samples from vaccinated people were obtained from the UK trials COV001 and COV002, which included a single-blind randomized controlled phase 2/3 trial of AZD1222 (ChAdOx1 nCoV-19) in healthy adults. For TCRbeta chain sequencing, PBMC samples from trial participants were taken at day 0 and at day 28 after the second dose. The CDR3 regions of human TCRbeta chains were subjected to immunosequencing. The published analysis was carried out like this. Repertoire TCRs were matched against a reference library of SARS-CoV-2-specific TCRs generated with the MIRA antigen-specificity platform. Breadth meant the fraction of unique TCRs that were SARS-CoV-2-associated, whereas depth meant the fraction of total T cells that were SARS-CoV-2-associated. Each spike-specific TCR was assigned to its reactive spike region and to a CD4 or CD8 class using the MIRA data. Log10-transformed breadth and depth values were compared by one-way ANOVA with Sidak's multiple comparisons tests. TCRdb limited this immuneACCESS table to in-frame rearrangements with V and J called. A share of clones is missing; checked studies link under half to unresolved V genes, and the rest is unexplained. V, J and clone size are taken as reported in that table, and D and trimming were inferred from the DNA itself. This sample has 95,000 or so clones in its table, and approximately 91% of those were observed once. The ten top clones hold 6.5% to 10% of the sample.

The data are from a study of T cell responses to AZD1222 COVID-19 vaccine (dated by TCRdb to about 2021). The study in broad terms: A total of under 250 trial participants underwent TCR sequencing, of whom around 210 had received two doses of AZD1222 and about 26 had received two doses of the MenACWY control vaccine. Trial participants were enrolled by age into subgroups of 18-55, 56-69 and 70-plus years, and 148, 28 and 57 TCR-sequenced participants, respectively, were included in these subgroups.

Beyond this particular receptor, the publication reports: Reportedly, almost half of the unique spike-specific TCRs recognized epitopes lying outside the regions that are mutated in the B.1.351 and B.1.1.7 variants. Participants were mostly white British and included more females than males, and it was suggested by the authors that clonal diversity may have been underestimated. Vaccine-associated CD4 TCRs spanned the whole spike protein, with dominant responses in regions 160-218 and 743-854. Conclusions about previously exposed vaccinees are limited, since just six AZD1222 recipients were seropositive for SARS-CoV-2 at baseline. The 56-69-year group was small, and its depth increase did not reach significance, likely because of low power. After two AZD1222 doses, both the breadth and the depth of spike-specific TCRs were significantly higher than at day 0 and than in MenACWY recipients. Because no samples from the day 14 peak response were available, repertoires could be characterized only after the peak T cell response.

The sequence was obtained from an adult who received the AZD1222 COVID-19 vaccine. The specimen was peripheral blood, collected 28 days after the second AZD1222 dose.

The CDR3 protein is CASSLPAGSTGELFF. Read as DNA, the sequence is TGTGCCAGCAGTCTCCCAGCGGGATCAACCGGGGAGCTGTTTTTT. The chain joins TRBV28 to TRBJ2-2; the central 7 bases match TRBD2. The cysteine opens and the phenylalanine closes a CDR3 of 15 amino acids. This entry keeps only the CDR3 DNA: 45 bases, framed from base 1. The CDR1 and CDR2 encoded by the germline V gene are MDHEN and SYDVKM. The junction shows trimming of 5 bases on V and 5 bases on J, and the gene matches do not reach 8 bases of it.